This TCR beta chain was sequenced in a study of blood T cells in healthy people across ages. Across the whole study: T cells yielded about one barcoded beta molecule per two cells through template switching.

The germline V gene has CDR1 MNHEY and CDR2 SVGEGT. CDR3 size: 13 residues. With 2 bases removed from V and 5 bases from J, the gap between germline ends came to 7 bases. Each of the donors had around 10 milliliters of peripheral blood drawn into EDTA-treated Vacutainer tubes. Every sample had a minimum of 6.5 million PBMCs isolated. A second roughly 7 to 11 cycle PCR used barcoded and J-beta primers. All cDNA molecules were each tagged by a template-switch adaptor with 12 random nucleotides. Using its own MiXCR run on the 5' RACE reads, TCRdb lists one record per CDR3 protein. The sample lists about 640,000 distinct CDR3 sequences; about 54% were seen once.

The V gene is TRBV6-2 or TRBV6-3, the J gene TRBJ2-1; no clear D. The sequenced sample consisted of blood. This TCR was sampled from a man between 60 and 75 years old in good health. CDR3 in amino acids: CASSYRQNNEQFF. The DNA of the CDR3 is TGTGCCAGCAGTTACCGTCAGAACAATGAGCAGTTCTTC.